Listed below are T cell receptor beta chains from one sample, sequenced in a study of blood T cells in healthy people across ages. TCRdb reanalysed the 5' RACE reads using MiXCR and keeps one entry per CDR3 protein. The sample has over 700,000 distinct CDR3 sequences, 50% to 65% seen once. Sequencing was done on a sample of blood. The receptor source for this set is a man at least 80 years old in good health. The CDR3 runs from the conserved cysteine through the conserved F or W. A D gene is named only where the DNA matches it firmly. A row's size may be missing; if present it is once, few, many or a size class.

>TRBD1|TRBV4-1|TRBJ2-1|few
TGCGCCAGCAGGTTCGAGGGGGCCAGCTCCTACAATGAGCAGTTCTTC
CASRFEGASSYNEQFF
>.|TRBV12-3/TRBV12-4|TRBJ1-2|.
TGTGCCAGCAGTTTAGGCCCCATAGGACCCACAGGGCTAGGCAACTATGGCTACACCTTC
CASSLGPIGPTGLGNYGYTF
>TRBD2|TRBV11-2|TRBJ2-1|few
TGTGCCAGCAGCTTAGTTATGGGACTAGCGGGAGGATCCAATGAGCAGTTCTTC
CASSLVMGLAGGSNEQFF
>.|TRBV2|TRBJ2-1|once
TGTGCCAGCAGCGCCGGTCCCCCCTACAATGAGCAGTTCTTC
CASSAGPPYNEQFF
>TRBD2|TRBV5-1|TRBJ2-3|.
TGCGCCAGCACCCCGGGGGGACCCTCCACAGATACGCAGTATTTT
CASTPGGPSTDTQYF
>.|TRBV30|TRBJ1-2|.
TGTGCCTGGAGTGTAATCGGAGACAGCCCTAACTATGGCTACACCTTC
CAWSVIGDSPNYGYTF
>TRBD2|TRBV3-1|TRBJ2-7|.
TGTGCCAGCAGCCAAGGTCGCCAAGCGGGAGTTCGCTCCTACGAGCAGTACTTC
CASSQGRQAGVRSYEQYF
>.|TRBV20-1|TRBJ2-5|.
TGCAGTGCTGGGGGAGGAGAGACCCAGTACTTC
CSAGGGETQYF
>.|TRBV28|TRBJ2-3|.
TGTGCCAGCAGTTTGAGGCCCCTGGGGACAGATACGCAGTATTTT
CASSLRPLGTDTQYF
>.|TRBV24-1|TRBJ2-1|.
TGCGCCACCAGTGAAAGTGTTTTCTACAATGAGCAGTTCTTC
CATSESVFYNEQFF
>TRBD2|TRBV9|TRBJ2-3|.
TGTGCCAGCAGCGCACTAGCGGGAGCCTTCACAGATACGCAGTATTTT
CASSALAGAFTDTQYF
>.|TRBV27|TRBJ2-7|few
TGTGCCAGCAGTTTATTTCGGGAGCAATCCTACGAGCAGTACTTC
CASSLFREQSYEQYF
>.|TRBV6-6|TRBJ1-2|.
TGTGCCAGCAATCGGGGGGGCGATAACTATGGCTACACCTTC
CASNRGGDNYGYTF
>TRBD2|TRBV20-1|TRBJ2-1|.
TGCAGTGCTAGAGATTCCCGGGAGGCCACGCGCCTCTCCTACAATGAGCAGTTCTTC
CSARDSREATRLSYNEQFF
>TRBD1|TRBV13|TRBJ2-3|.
TGTGCCAGCAGCTTAGGTTCCTACTCACGGGACAGATACGCGTATTTT
CASSLGSYSRDRYAYF
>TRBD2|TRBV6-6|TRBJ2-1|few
TGTGCCAGCTCGGGGACTAGCGGGATTCTTGAGCAGTTCTTC
CASSGTSGILEQFF
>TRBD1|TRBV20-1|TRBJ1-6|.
TGCAGTGCTAGAGATTCATTCCGGACAGGGAAAAAGAATTCACCCCTCCACTTT
CSARDSFRTGKKNSPLHF
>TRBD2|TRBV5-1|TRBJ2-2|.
TGCGCCAGCAGTCTTGTTAGCGGGAGAGGAACCGGGGAGCTGTTTTTT
CASSLVSGRGTGELFF
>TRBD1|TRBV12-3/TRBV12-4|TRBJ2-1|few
TGTGCCAGCATCATCGGACAGGGGAATCATGAGCAGTTCTTC
CASIIGQGNHEQFF
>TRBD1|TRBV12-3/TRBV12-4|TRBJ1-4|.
TGTGCCAGCAGCCCGTGGGACAGGGGAGGTGTAACTAATGAAAAACTGTTTTTT
CASSPWDRGGVTNEKLFF
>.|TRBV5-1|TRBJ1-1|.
TGCGCCAGCAGCTTGGCCGGAATGAGGGCGAACACTGAAGCTTTCTTT
CASSLAGMRANTEAFF
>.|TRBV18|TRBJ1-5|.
TGTGCCAGCTCACACACGGACCGTAGCGGCAATCAGCCCCAGCATTTT
CASSHTDRSGNQPQHF
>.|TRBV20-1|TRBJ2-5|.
TGCAGTGCCGATCATGGGGCCCAGGGCCAAGAGACCCAGTACTTC
CSADHGAQGQETQYF
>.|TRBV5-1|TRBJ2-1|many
TGTGCCAGCAGCTTAGAAAGCTCCTACAATGAGCAGTTCTTC
CASSLESSYNEQFF
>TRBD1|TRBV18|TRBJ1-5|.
TGTGCCAGCTCACTGCGACAGGGCCCAAATCAGCCCCAGCATTTT
CASSLRQGPNQPQHF
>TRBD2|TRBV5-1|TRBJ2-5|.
TGCGCCAGCAGCTCCGACGGAATTGTGGGGGGGCAGTACTTC
CASSSDGIVGGQYF
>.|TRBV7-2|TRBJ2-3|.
TGTGCCAGCATGGGATTACACAGATACGCGTATTTT
CASMGLHRYAYF
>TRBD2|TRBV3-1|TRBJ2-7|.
TGTGCCAGCAGCCAAGTCCCTAGCGGGAGTTACGAGCAGTACTTC
CASSQVPSGSYEQYF
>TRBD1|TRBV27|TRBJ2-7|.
TGTGCCAGCAGTTTACAAAGGACAGGCTCCTACGAGCAGTACTTC
CASSLQRTGSYEQYF
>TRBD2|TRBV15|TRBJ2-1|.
TGTGCCACCAGCAGAGTATCCCTAGCGGGAGGAAATGAGCAGTTCTTC
CATSRVSLAGGNEQFF
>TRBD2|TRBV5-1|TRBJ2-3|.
TGCGCCAGCAGCATGGCCGCTAGCGGGCTCACAGATACGCAGTATTTT
CASSMAASGLTDTQYF
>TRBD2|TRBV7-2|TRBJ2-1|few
TGTGCCAGCAGCTTGCCCGGGACTAGACCCTACAATGAGCAGTTCTTC
CASSLPGTRPYNEQFF
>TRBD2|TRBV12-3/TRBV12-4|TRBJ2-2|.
TGTGCCAGCAGCCTTTTGGGGCGGGAGCACACCGGGGAGCTGTTTTTT
CASSLLGREHTGELFF
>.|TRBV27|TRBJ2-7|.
TGTGCCAGCAGTTTATCAGCTTACTCCTACGAGCAGTACTTC
CASSLSAYSYEQYF
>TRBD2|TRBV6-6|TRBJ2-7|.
TGTGCCAGCAGTCAGGGGACTAGCGGTCCCGGGGGCCACGAGCAGTACTTC
CASSQGTSGPGGHEQYF
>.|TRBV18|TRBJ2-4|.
TGTGCCAGCTCACTGTCCGGATCGTCGGGGGAGCAGTACTTC
CASSLSGSSGEQYF
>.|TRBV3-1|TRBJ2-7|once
TGTGCCAGCAGCCAAGGGGCGGGGGCTAGCGGATCCTACGAGCAGTACTTC
CASSQGAGASGSYEQYF
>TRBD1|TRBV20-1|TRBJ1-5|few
TGCAGTGCTCTTGGGACAGGGGAATCTCAGCCCCAGCATTTT
CSALGTGESQPQHF
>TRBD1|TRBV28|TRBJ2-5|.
TGTGCCAGCAGGCCACAGGGGCTCGGGGAGACCCAGTACTTC
CASRPQGLGETQYF
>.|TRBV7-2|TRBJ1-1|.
TGTGCCAGCAGCTTATTTAACAGCCCAGGAGTAACTGAAGCTTTCTTT
CASSLFNSPGVTEAFF
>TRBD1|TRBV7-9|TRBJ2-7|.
TGTGCCAGCAGCGTTACAGGGGGAAGGTACGAGCAGTACTTC
CASSVTGGRYEQYF
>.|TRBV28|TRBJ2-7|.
TGTGCCAGCAGCATCTTCCAGGGGCGGCGCCACGAGCAGTACTTC
CASSIFQGRRHEQYF
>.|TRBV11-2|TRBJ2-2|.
TGTGCCAGCAGCTACAGGGTTTCCGGGGAGCTGTTTTTT
CASSYRVSGELFF
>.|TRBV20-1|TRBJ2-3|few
TGCAGTGCTAGAGTTGCGGCGGCGGTAGATACGCAGTATTTT
CSARVAAAVDTQYF
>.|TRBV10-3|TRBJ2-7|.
TGTGCCATCAGTGAATTTGGCAGCTCCTACGAGCAGTACTTC
CAISEFGSSYEQYF
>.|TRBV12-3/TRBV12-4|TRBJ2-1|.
TGTGCCAGCAGTTTTAGCTTTCCTGCGGACAATGAGCAGTTCTTC
CASSFSFPADNEQFF
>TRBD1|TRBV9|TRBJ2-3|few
TGTGCCAGCAGCGTCGGCGGGACAGGCCACACAGATACGCAGTATTTT
CASSVGGTGHTDTQYF
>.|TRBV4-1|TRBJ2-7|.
TGCGCCAGCAGCCAAGATAAGTCCTACGAGCAGTACTTC
CASSQDKSYEQYF
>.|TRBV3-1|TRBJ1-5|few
TGTGCCAGCAGCCAAGATCGAGGATATCAGCCCCAGCATTTT
CASSQDRGYQPQHF
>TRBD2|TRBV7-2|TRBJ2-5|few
TGTGCCAGCAGCTTAGCGGTAGCGGGGTACAATGAGCAGTACTTC
CASSLAVAGYNEQYF
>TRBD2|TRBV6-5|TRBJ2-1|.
TGTGCCAGCAGTTATAAACTAGCGGGAGGCGGTGAGCAGTTCTTC
CASSYKLAGGGEQFF
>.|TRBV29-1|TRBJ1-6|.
TGCAGCGTTCAAATGGGGGGGCCTAATTCACCCCTCCACTTT
CSVQMGGPNSPLHF